This section outlines one T cell receptor (beta chain) sequence together with its context. Its antigen remains unknown. These data belong to a study of blood T cells in healthy people across ages. Notes on the study in general: Older age coincided with a roughly linear decline in TCR beta diversity per million T cells. The percentage of naive T cells correlated strongly with TCR beta diversity.

Per-sample yields of isolated PBMCs were at least 6.5 million. Sample-barcoded 5' priming and a J-beta primer mix drove a second PCR of about 6 to 12 cycles. One entry per CDR3 protein, called by TCRdb with MiXCR from the 5' RACE reads. This repertoire shows roughly 800,000 distinct CDR3 sequences, about a quarter found once; its top ten account for about 3%. These data also featured in a second study, about T cells of mothers and their children.

The sequenced material came from blood. This sequence was found in a boy between 10 and 17 years old in good health.

The CDR3, as DNA: TGTGCCTGGAGCCGGCAAGAGACCCAGTACTTC. Translation gives CAWSRQETQYF. The chain has TRBV30 and TRBJ2-5; D not resolved. Germline loops: CDR1 GTSNPN, CDR2 SVGIG (reference sequence). V shed 3 bases and J shed 2 bases, with 4 bases lying between them. The CDR3 spans 11 residues. Together with reference TRBV30 and TRBJ2-5, the CDR3 gives the full variable domain: SQTIHQWPATLVQPVGSPLSLECTVEGTSNPNLYWYRQAAGRGLQLLFYSVGIGQISSEVPQNLSASRPQDRQFILSSKKLLLSDSGFYLCAWSRQETQYFGPGTRLLVL.